The T cell receptor (beta chain) under discussion was sequenced for a study of response to subunit inactivated influenza vaccine. Study results and limitations: The authors suggested that few new T cells are recruited per seasonal influenza vaccination.

Trimming left V 8 bases short and J 6 bases short, with 13 bases between. Germline V gene lookup returns CDR1 MNHEY and CDR2 SMNVEV (reference sequence). The CDR3 is 12 amino acids. TCRdb called the RT-PCR reads again in MiXCR, with one record for every CDR3 protein. The sample has 450,000 to 600,000 distinct CDR3 sequences, roughly 8.2% seen once. This clonotype was counted at least ten times. Its cognate antigen is unknown. This chain uses TRBV27 with TRBJ1-1; D uncertain. This specimen consisted of PBMCs from blood, obtained around 2 years after vaccination. This TCR came from a man aged 45 to 75 who received an inactivated influenza vaccine. The CDR3 bases are TGTGCCAGCGGAACAGTGGGCGCTGAAGCTTTCTTT. This encodes CASGTVGAEAFF.